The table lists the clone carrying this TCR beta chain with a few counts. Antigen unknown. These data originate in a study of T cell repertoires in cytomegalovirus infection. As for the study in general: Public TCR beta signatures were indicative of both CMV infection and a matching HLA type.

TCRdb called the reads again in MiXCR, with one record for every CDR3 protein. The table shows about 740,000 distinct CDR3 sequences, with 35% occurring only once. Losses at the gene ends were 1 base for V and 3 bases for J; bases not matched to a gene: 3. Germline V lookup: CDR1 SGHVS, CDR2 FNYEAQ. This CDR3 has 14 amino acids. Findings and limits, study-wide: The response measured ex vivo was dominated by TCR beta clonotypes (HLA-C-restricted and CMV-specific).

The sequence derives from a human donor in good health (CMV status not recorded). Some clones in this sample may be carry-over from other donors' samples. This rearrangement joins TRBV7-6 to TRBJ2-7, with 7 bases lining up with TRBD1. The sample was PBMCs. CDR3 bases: TGTGCCAGCAGCTTAGGGGACAGCTTCTACGAGCAGTACTTC. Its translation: CASSLGDSFYEQYF.